The T cell receptor beta chain described here comes from a study of shared clonotypes between healthy human individuals. Concerning this clone itself: The same CDR3 is also encoded by other DNA sequences in this sample.

Here immunoSEQ multiplex PCR was the method, and the copy in TCRdb shows in-frame clones only, minus some. Altogether about 1 million clones are present, under 80% being singletons, with the ten largest covering about 1.5%. Nashville, Tennessee was home to all donors, who were Caucasian adults. A CD45RA-negative memory subset and a CD45RA+ naive subset were separated from the CD4+ cells. Germline CDR1 MNHEY, CDR2 SMNVEV (reference sequence). With V trimmed by 3 bases and J by 4 bases, 2 bases remained unmatched. CDR3 length equals 13 residues. The rearrangement uses TRBV27 and TRBJ1-2, with 7 bases that match TRBD1. Sample: memory CD4+ T cells sorted from blood. The sample's subset: CD45RA-negative fraction. The receptor's source is a man between 18 and 29 years old in good health. This chain's CDR3 is CASSFRGGYGYTF. CDR3 in DNA: TGTGCCAGCAGTTTCAGGGGGGGCTATGGCTACACCTTC.